This T cell receptor (beta chain) was sequenced in a study of breast tumors, draining lymph nodes, adjacent tissues. General study results and limits: Tumor TCR diversity was below lymph nodes but above nontumor tissue. Data fit most tumor T cells coming from lymph node, expanding in tumor.

This clonotype occurred many times. The antigen is unknown. Axillary draining lymph nodes of breast cancer patients supplied the node samples. TCRdb reprocessed the multiplex PCR reads with MiXCR, giving one entry per CDR3 protein. The sample lists 200,000 to 300,000 distinct CDR3 sequences; about 30% were seen once. The material sequenced was axillary lymph node tissue. This clonotype originated in a female donor with breast cancer. Some clones in this sample may be carry-over from other donors' samples.

The CDR3 nucleotides are TGTGCCAGCAGCGTAAACCACCGCAGCACCGGGGAGCTGTTTTTT. This codes for CASSVNHRSTGELFF. The rearrangement uses TRBV9 and TRBJ2-2; unclear D gene. This CDR3 is built from 15 residues. V was pared by 1 base and J by 4 bases, with 11 bases between. CDR1 SGDLS and CDR2 YYNGEE come from the germline V gene.